The next 2 T cell receptor beta chains were all read from a single sample in a study of shared T cell receptors in the human thymus. Data came from immunoSEQ multiplex PCR; TCRdb stores just in-frame clones and leaves some out. The table has under 850,000 clones, around nine tenths seen once; the top ten hold around 0.0099%. The same data also went into a second study, on human thymus T cells.

Input material: thymocytes. These TCRs come from a boy under two years old with a congenital heart defect.

V usage is TRBV4-2 and J usage is TRBJ2-7; 8 bases are shared with TRBD2. With 3 bases clipped from V and 3 bases from J, the junction kept 10 bases outside the gene matches. Germline V gene lookup returns CDR1 LGHNA and CDR2 YNFKEQ. This CDR3 is built from 16 residues. Here the CDR3 reads CASSHKKREPDYEQYF. The CDR3 DNA reads as TGTGCCAGCAGCCACAAGAAGCGGGAGCCGGACTACGAGCAGTACTTC.

This chain links TRBV6-6 with TRBJ2-7; D is possibly TRBD1 (6 bases). Germline CDR1 and CDR2: MNHNY and SVGAGI (reference sequence). The CDR3 runs 15 residues. V was clipped by 6 bases and J by 5 bases, with 20 bases between them. The CDR3 region has the DNA TGTGCCAGCAGCTTGTCGGGTCAGGGGTCCCACGAGCAGTACTTC. Translated, it gives CASSLSGQGSHEQYF.